The TCR beta chain under discussion was sequenced for a study of T-cell reconstitution after alpha-beta-depleted transplantation in children. This CDR3 contains 14 residues. V lost 1 base, J lost 7 bases, and 4 bases stayed unmatched. Germline CDR1 reads DFQATT; CDR2 reads SNEGSKA (reference sequence). This clonotype was picked up a small number of times. Preparing the TCRbeta library involved the use of unique molecular identifiers. TCRdb redid the calling of the PCR reads with MiXCR, one entry per CDR3 protein. The repertoire consists of approximately 420,000 distinct CDR3 sequences, with roughly a tenth occurring once and the leading ten covering 4.5% to 7%.

This chain connects TRBV20-1 to TRBJ2-1, with 10 positions matching TRBD2. Specimen: PBMCs from the stem cell graft donor, collected from the stem cell graft. This TCR was recovered from a human donor who donated a stem cell graft to a child with acute myeloid leukemia. For the CDR3, the DNA is TGCAGTGCTAGAGTACTAGCGGGGAATAATGAGCAGTTCTTC. It is translated as CSARVLAGNNEQFF.